The TCR beta chain described here comes from a study of blood T cell repertoires in COVID-19 (dated by TCRdb to the early 2020s). Concerning the study at large: Samples from collaborators originated in the United States, Italy and Spain and spanned both the acute and convalescent phases of COVID-19. Sample metadata almost always included a de-identified subject ID, COVID-19 status, age in years and sex. The repertoires were made available in a free public database intended to serve as a resource for research on the immune response to SARS-CoV-2. Samples came from the ongoing ImmuneRACE study (first 160 participants) plus 1,254 subjects from 6 global collaborators. The material from the prospective study consisted of cDNA or gDNA derived from T cells, B-cell-depleted T cells, or PBMCs. Subjects who had been exposed to COVID-19, were actively infected with it, or had recovered from it provided the deeply sampled blood TCRbeta repertoires that made up the dataset. Where available, HLA class I and class II types were taken from metadata supplied by the sample provider and were not determined by assay-based typing. Study-level results and caveats: The quantity of clinical and demographic metadata differed by source and by participant and was supplied without curation.

With regard to this clone: Its target antigen remains unknown. Base qualities are not recorded, but no much larger clone differs from it by a single base.

Each collaborating institution followed its own protocols to collect whole blood in K2EDTA tubes. For TCRbeta analysis, collaborators shipped samples in one of three forms: frozen whole blood, isolated PBMCs, or DNA extracted from either of those sample types. TCRbeta CDR3 regions were amplified from genomic DNA using the immunoSEQ Assay, a bias-controlled multiplex PCR. On the study's bioinformatics: Nucleated cell counts per sample were estimated from amplification of reference gene primers within the assay. To quantify the absolute abundance of each unique TCRbeta CDR3 rearrangement, sequence reads were collapsed and filtered. For each sample, productive Simpson clonality was calculated as the square root of Simpson's diversity index over productive rearrangements. TCRdb stores this immuneACCESS table with in-frame sequences only. Part of the clones is absent; in the studies checked, under half of the shortfall reflects unresolved V genes, and no reason is known for the rest. V and J calls and clone size follow that table, whereas D and trimming were derived from the DNA. Across this sample there are a few hundred thousand clones, with 85% seen only once. The top ten clones comprise 3% to 4% of the sample.

The receptor was isolated from a woman under 30 with acute or convalescent COVID-19. Specimen: peripheral blood.

CDR3 protein: CASRSDGVTNQPQHF. Read as DNA, the sequence is TGTGCCAGCAGGAGTGACGGAGTTACAAATCAGCCCCAGCATTTT. The V and J segments used are TRBV2 and TRBJ1-5, with the D gene call left open. Based on the germline V gene, the CDR1 and CDR2 sequences are SNHLY and FYNNEI. Between the V and J ends, shortened by 6 bases and 4 bases respectively, the junction contains 16 bases. Its CDR3 holds 15 amino acids, cysteine through phenylalanine. Only the CDR3 part of the read is kept: 45 bases, read in frame from the first base. Full variable domain (CDR3 extended with the reference TRBV2 and TRBJ1-5 proteins): EPEVTQTPSHQVTQMGQEVILRCVPISNHLYFYWYRQILGQKVEFLVSFYNNEISEKSEIFDDQFSVERPDGSNFTLKIRSTKLEDSAMYFCASRSDGVTNQPQHFGDGTRLSIL.